This entry features one TCR beta chain sequence. This clone's antigen is unknown. No clone much larger than this one lies a single base away; base qualities are absent. The time point label for this specimen denotes: baseline before first vaccination. Samples from vaccinated people were obtained from the UK trials COV001 and COV002, which included a single-blind randomized controlled phase 2/3 trial of AZD1222 (ChAdOx1 nCoV-19) in healthy adults. For TCRbeta chain sequencing, PBMC samples were collected from trial participants at day 0 and at day 28 after the second dose. The source of the sample is a study of T cell responses to AZD1222 COVID-19 vaccine (dated by TCRdb to about 2021). Broadly, across the study: AZD1222 recipients given second doses at about 4 weeks or at about 12 weeks were pooled, since spike-specific TCR depth and breadth were not found to differ between the two schedules. Trial participants were enrolled into age subgroups of 18-55, 56-69 and 70-plus years, which contained roughly 150, 30 and 60 TCR-sequenced participants, respectively. A total of approximately 240 trial participants underwent TCR sequencing, of whom about 210 had received two doses of AZD1222 and around 25 had received two doses of the MenACWY control vaccine.

The CDR3 runs 13 residues from the cysteine to the phenylalanine. Here the CDR3 DNA is all that survives: 39 bases in frame from base 1. The germline V gene encodes CDR1 SGHTA and CDR2 FQGNSA. V is pruned by 4 bases and J by 10 bases, leaving 2 bases of the junction without a gene match. General conclusions and limits of the study: In the small 56-69-year group, the increase in depth fell short of significance, most likely because of low power. Spike-specific TCR breadth and depth rose significantly after two AZD1222 doses compared with day 0 and with MenACWY recipients. Epitopes outside the regions mutated in the B.1.351 and B.1.1.7 variants were reportedly recognized by nearly half of the unique spike-specific TCRs. Conclusions about previously exposed vaccinees are limited because only six or seven AZD1222 recipients were SARS-CoV-2 seropositive at baseline. Most participants were white British and females outnumbered males, and the authors suggested that clonal diversity may have been underestimated. Because no samples from the day 14 peak response were available, repertoires could be characterized only after the peak T cell response. The vaccine-associated CD4 TCRs covered the entire spike protein, and the dominant responses fell in regions 160-218 and 743-854.

The CDR3 regions of human TCRbeta chains were analyzed by immunosequencing. The authors processed their data as follows. Repertoire TCRs were checked for matches against a reference library of SARS-CoV-2-specific TCRs that had been generated using the MIRA antigen-specificity platform. Breadth meant the fraction of unique TCRs that were SARS-CoV-2-associated, whereas depth meant the fraction of total T cells that were SARS-CoV-2-associated. Using the MIRA data, each spike-specific TCR was assigned both to the spike region to which the TCR was reactive and to a CD4 or CD8 class. Log10-transformed breadth and depth values were compared by one-way ANOVA with Sidak's multiple comparisons tests. This immuneACCESS table, as held by TCRdb, lists in-frame sequences with V and J called but not all clones. Of the missing ones, under half trace to an unresolved V gene in checked studies; the others have no known cause. That table is the source of V, J and clone size, and D and trimming were worked out from the DNA. This sample holds about 150,000 clones; nearly 90% were observed only once. In total, the top ten clones hold 4.5% to 6% of the sample.

The receptor was derived from an adult in good health. This specimen was peripheral blood, taken on day 0 of AZD1222 vaccination. The sequence joins TRBV7-2 to TRBJ2-1, with 12 junctional bases fitting TRBD2. CDR3 region: CASSSLAGGEQFF. The DNA sequence reads TGTGCCAGCAGCTCCCTAGCGGGAGGGGAGCAGTTCTTC.